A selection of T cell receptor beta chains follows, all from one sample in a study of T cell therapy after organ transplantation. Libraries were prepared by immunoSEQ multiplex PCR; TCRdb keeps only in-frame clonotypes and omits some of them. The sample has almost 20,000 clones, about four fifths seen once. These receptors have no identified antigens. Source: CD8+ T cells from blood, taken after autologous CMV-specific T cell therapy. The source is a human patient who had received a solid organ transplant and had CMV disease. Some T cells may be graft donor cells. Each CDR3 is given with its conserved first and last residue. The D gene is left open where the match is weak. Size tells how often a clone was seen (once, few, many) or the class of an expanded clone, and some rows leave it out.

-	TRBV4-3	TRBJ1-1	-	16	TGCGCCAGCAGCCAACAGTGGGCAGGGACTGACACTGAAGCTTTCTTT	CASSQQWAGTDTEAFF
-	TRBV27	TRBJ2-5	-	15	TGTGCCAGCAGTCCCTTGGACTATTTACAAGAGACCCAGTACTTC	CASSPLDYLQETQYF
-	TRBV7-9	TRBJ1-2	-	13	TGTGCCAGCACCTCTCCTAGCTCCTACAGCTACACCTTC	CASTSPSSYSYTF
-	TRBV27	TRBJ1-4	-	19	TGTGCCAGCAGTTTATTGAGTAGAGGGGCGGCTGGGTATAATGAAAAACTGTTTTTT	CASSLLSRGAAGYNEKLFF
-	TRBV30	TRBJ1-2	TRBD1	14	TGTGCCTGGAGTGTACAGAAGGGGGCCTATGGCTACACCTTC	CAWSVQKGAYGYTF
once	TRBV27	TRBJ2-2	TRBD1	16	TGTGCCAGCAGTTTACCCGACAGGGTTGGGACCGGGGAGCTGTTTTTT	CASSLPDRVGTGELFF
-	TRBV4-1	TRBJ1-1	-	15	TGCGCCAGCAGCCAAGATAGGCAGGAGAACACTGAAGCTTTCTTT	CASSQDRQENTEAFF
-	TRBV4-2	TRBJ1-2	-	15	TGTGCCAGCAGCCAAGATGGCGTGGGAGACTATGGCTACACCTTC	CASSQDGVGDYGYTF
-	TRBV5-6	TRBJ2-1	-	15	TGTGCCAGCAGCTTGTTCGGGGAGGGGGTCAATGAGCAGTTCTTC	CASSLFGEGVNEQFF
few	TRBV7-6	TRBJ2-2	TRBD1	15	TGTGCCAGCAGCCCAGAACTACAGGGGGCCGGGGAGCTGTTTTTT	CASSPELQGAGELFF
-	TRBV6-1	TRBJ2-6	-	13	TGTGCCAGCGAGGAGACTGGGGCCAACGTCCTGACTTTC	CASEETGANVLTF
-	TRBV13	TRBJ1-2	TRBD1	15	TGTGCCAGCAGCACTCAAGACAGGGTAACCTATGGCTACACCTTC	CASSTQDRVTYGYTF
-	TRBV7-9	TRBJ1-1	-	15	TGTGCCAGCAGCTTCATCGGCTTTATGAACACTGAAGCTTTCTTT	CASSFIGFMNTEAFF
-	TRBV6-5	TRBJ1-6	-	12	TGTGCCAGCAGGGCAGGGAATTCACCCCTCCACTTT	CASRAGNSPLHF
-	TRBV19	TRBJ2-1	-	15	TGTGCCAGTAGTATAGGGCAAAACTCCTACAATGAGCAGTTCTTC	CASSIGQNSYNEQFF
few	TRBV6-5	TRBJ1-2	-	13	TGTGCCAGCAGTTACTCGCCCCCCCAGGGCTACACCTTC	CASSYSPPQGYTF
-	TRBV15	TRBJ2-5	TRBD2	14	TGTGCCACCAGCAGAGGCGGGGGGCGGGAGACCCAGTACTTC	CATSRGGGRETQYF
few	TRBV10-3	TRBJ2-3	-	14	TGTGCCATCAGTCCCTTTACCCTGGGAGATACGCAGTATTTT	CAISPFTLGDTQYF
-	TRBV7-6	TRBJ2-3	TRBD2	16	TGTGCCAGCAGCTCCCGACTAGCAGATAGCACAGATACGCAGTATTTT	CASSSRLADSTDTQYF
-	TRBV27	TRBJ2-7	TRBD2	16	TGTGCCAGCAGTCCCTGGGGACTAGCGGGAGACTACGAGCAGTACTTC	CASSPWGLAGDYEQYF
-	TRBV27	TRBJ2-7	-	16	TGTGCCAGCAGTCCTAGTACCGGGCAGAGCTCCTACGAGCAGTACTTC	CASSPSTGQSSYEQYF
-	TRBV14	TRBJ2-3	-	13	TGTGCCAGCAGCCATATGAGGGCAGATACGCAGTATTTT	CASSHMRADTQYF
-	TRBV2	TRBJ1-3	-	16	TGTGCCAGCAACCAGGACTGGACGGAGTCTGGAAACACCATATATTTT	CASNQDWTESGNTIYF
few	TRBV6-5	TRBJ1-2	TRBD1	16	TGTGCCAGCAGTTACTCGATTACGGGACAGGACTATGGCTACACCTTC	CASSYSITGQDYGYTF
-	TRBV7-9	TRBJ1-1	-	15	TGTGCCAGCAGCTTGAGCGGATTTGACGGCACTGAAGCTTTCTTT	CASSLSGFDGTEAFF
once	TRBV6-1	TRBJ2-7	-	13	TGTGCCAGCAGTGAGGGGGAAACCTACGAGCAGTACTTC	CASSEGETYEQYF
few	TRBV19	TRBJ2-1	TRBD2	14	TGTGCCAGTAGTATTGGGGACTACAACAATGAGCAGTTCTTC	CASSIGDYNNEQFF
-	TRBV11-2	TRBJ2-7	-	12	TGTGCCAGCAGCTTAGATATCCACGAGCAGTACTTC	CASSLDIHEQYF
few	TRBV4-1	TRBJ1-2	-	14	TGCGCCAGCAGCCATAATGGGGGAGGCTATGGCTACACCTTC	CASSHNGGGYGYTF
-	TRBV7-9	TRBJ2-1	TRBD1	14	TGTGCCATCCACCCAGGGACAGGGGGCTATGAGCAGTTCTTC	CAIHPGTGGYEQFF
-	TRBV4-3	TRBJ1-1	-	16	TGCGCCAGCAGCCAAGAGCTCGGCAGCGGGGGGCCTGAAGCTTTCTTT	CASSQELGSGGPEAFF
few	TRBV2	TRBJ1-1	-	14	TGTGCCAGCAGTGAAGCCTCCACTCAACTAGAAGCTTTCTTT	CASSEASTQLEAFF
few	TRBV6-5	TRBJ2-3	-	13	TGTGCCAGCAGCTTTGTGGGGGGCGATACGCAGTATTTT	CASSFVGGDTQYF
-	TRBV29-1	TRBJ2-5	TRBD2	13	TGCAGCGTTCGACTAGCGGGAGGAGAGACCCAGTACTTC	CSVRLAGGETQYF
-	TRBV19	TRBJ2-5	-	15	TGTGCCAGTAGTATTTTGGGCAGACCCCAAGAGACCCAGTACTTC	CASSILGRPQETQYF
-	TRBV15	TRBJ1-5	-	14	TGTGCCACCAGCGCCGGCCCCGAGGATCAGCCCCAGCATTTT	CATSAGPEDQPQHF
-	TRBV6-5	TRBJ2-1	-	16	TGTGCCAGCAGTTACCCCCCGGATACAGGGAACAATGAGCAGTTCTTC	CASSYPPDTGNNEQFF
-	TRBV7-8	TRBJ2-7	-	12	TGTGCCAGCATCTCAGGGGCCTACGAGCAGTACTTC	CASISGAYEQYF
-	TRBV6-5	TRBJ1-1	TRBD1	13	TGTGCCAGCACCTTCGGGACAGGAGAGGAAGCTTTCTTT	CASTFGTGEEAFF
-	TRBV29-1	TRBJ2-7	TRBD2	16	TGCAGCGTTTCGGGTGGGACTAGCGGGAGCTCCTACGAGCAGTACTTC	CSVSGGTSGSSYEQYF
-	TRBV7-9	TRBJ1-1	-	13	TGTGCCAGCAGCTTAAGCGGGGGTAGTGAGGCTTTCTTT	CASSLSGGSEAFF
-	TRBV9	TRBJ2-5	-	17	TGTGCCAGCAGCGAACGGGATAAGACGTGGAAATGGGAGACCCAGTACTTC	CASSERDKTWKWETQYF
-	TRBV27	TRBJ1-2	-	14	TGTGCCAGCAGTCCCGGGAGCAAGTTCTATGGCTACACCTTC	CASSPGSKFYGYTF
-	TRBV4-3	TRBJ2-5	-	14	TGCGCCAGCTCTCGGGAGGCGCCGGGGGCGACCCAGTACTTC	CASSREAPGATQYF
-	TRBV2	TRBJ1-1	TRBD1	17	TGTGCCAGCAGTACCGAGGACAGGGGGCTGGCGAACACTGAAGCTTTCTTT	CASSTEDRGLANTEAFF
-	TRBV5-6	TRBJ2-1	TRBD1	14	TGTGCCAGCAGTACAGGGGGCCCCTACAATGAGCAGTTCTTC	CASSTGGPYNEQFF